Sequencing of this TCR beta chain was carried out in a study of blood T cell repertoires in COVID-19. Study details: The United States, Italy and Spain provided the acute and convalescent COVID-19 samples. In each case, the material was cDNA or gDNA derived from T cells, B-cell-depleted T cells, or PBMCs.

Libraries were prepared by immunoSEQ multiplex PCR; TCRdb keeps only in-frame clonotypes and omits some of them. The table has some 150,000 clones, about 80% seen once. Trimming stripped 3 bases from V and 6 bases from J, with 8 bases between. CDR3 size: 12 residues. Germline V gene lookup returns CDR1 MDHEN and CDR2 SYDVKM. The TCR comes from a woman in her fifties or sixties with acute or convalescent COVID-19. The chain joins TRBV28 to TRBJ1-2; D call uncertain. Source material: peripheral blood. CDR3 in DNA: TGTGCCAGCAGTTTCGGAGCAGATGGCTACACCTTC. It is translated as CASSFGADGYTF.